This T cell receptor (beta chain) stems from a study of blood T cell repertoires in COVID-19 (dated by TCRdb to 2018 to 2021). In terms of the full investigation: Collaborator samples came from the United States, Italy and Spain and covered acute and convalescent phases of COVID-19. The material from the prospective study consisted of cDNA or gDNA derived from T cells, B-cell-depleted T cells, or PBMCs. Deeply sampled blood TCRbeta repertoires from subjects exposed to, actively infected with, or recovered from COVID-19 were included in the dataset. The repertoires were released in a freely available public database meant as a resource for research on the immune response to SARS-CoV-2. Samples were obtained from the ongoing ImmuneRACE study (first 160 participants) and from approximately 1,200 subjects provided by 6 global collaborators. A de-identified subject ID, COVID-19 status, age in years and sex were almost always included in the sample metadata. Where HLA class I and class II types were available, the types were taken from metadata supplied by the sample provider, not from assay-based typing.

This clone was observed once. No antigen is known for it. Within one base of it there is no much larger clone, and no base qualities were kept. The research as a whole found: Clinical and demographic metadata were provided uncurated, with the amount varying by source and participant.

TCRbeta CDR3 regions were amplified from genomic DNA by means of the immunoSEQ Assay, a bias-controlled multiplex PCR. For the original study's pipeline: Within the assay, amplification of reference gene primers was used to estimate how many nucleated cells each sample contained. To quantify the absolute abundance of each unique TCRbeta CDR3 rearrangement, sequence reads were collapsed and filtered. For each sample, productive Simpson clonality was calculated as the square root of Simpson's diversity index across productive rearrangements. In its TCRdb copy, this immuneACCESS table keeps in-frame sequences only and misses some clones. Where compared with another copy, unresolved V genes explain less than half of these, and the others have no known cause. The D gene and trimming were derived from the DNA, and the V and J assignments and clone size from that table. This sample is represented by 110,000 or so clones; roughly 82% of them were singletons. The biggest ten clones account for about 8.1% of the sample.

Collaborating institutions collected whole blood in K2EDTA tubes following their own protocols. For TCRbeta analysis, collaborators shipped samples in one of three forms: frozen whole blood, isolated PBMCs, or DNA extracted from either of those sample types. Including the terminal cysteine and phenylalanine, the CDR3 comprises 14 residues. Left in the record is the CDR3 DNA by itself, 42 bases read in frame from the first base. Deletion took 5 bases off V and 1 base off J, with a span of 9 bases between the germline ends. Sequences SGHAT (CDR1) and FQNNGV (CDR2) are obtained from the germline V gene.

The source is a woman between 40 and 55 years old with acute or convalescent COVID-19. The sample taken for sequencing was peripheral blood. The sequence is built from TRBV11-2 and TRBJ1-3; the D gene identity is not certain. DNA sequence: TGTGCCAGCAGCCCGAGTCTTTCTGGAAACACCATATATTTT. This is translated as CASSPSLSGNTIYF. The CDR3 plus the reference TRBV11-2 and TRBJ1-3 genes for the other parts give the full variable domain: EAGVAQSPRYKIIEKRQSVAFWCNPISGHATLYWYQQILGQGPKLLIQFQNNGVVDDSQLPKDRFSAERLKGVDSTLKIQPAKLEDSAVYLCASSPSLSGNTIYFGEGSWLTVV.